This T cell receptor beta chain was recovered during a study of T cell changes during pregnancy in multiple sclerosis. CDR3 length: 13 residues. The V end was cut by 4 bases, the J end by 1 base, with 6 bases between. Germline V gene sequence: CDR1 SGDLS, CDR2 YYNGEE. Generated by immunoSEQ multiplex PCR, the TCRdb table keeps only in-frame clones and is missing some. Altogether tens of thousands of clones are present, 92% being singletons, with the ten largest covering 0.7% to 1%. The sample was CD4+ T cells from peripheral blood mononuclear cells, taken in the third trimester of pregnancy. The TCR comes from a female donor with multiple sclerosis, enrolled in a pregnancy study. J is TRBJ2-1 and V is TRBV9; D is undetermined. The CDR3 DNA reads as TGTGCCAGCAGCCCCCGGTCCTACAATGAGCAGTTCTTC. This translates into CASSPRSYNEQFF.